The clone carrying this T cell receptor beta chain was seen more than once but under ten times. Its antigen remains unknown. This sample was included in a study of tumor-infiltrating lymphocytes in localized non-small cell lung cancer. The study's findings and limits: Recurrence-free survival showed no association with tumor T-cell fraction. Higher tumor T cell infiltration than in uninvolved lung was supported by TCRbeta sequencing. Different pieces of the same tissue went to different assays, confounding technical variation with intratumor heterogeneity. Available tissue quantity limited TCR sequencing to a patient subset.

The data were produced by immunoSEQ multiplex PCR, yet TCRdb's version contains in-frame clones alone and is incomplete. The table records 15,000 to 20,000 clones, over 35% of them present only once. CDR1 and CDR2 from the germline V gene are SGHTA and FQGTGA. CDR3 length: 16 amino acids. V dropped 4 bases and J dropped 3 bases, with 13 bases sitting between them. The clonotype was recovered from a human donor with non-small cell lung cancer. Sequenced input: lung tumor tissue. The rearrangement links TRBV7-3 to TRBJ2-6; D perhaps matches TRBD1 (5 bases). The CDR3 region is CASSSMGRDGANVLTF. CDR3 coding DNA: TGTGCCAGCAGCTCTATGGGCAGGGATGGGGCCAACGTCCTGACTTTC.